This section outlines one T cell receptor beta chain sequence together with its context. The sample belongs to a study of blood T cells in healthy people across ages. Ranging in age from about 6 to 100, the donors were healthy Caucasian individuals from Russia. The germline V gene has CDR1 MGHRA and CDR2 YSYEKL. This CDR3 comprises 15 residues. The ends were cut back, 1 base at V and 10 bases at J, with 17 bases in the middle. The authors ran a second PCR of about 6 to 11 cycles using a sample-barcoded 5' primer and a J-beta primer mix. TCRdb analysed the 5' RACE reads with MiXCR anew, one entry per CDR3 protein. The sample has over a million distinct CDR3 sequences; approximately 42% are singletons.

The receptor was derived from a woman under 30 in good health. The sample taken for sequencing was blood. This rearrangement joins TRBV4-1 to TRBJ2-1; possibly TRBD2 for D (6 bases). In DNA, the CDR3 is TGCGCCAGCAGCCAAGGTCTGAGGGGACTCCCAGAGCAGTTCTTC. Its protein product is CASSQGLRGLPEQFF.